These 14 T cell receptor beta chains were sequenced from one sample in a study of blood T cell repertoires in COVID-19. Profiled with immunoSEQ multiplex PCR; TCRdb holds only in-frame clones, not every one. The table has 95,000 to 150,000 clones, 78% seen once. What was sequenced was peripheral blood. The receptor source for this set is a man between 65 and 79 years old with acute or convalescent COVID-19.

The chain is built from TRBV5-4 and TRBJ1-1, with D possibly TRBD1 on 6 matching bases. CDR3 length: 15 amino acids. V lost 3 bases, J lost 4 bases, and 16 bases lay in between. CDR1 and CDR2 from the germline V gene are SGHNT and YYREEE (reference sequence). CDR3 nucleotides: TGTGCCAGCAGCTCCCCCAGGGGAGATGGCACTGAAGCTTTCTTT. Amino acid sequence: CASSSPRGDGTEAFF.

The rearrangement joins TRBV5-4 to TRBJ2-7; D remains unclear. Per germline, CDR1 SGHNT and CDR2 YYREEE (reference sequence). The V end was cut by 0 bases, the J end by 2 bases, with 6 bases between. The CDR3 length is 13 residues. CDR3: CASSLDSTYEQYF. CDR3 bases: TGTGCCAGCAGCTTGGACAGTACCTACGAGCAGTACTTC.

V gene TRBV19 combines with J gene TRBJ2-3, with 10 bases matching TRBD2. Trimming cost V 6 bases and J 1 base; bases outside gene matches: 7. The germline V gene encodes CDR1 LNHDA and CDR2 SQIVND (reference sequence). CDR3 size: 16 residues. CDR3 sequence (DNA): TGTGCCAGTAGGAGGATTAGCGGGGGGCGCACAGATACGCAGTATTTT. Protein: CASRRISGGRTDTQYF.

The V and J genes are TRBV7-2 and TRBJ2-7, with 7 nucleotides matching TRBD2. The V gene's germline CDR1 is SGHTA and CDR2 FQGNSA. The CDR3 is made up of 14 amino acids. With 3 bases clipped from V and 2 bases from J, the junction kept 4 bases outside the gene matches. CDR3 in DNA: TGTGCCAGCAGCTTGGCGGGGGTCCCCTACGAGCAGTACTTC. It encodes CASSLAGVPYEQYF.

The chain recombines TRBV14 with TRBJ1-6; tentatively, D is TRBD1 (5 bases). Per the germline V gene, CDR1 is SGHDN and CDR2 is FVKESK. V lost 1 base and J lost 9, with 10 bases in between. The CDR3 runs to 14 residues. The CDR3 region has the DNA TGTGCCAGCAGCCAAGGGGGGGTGGGTTCACCCCTCCACTTT. It encodes CASSQGGVGSPLHF.

This clone was detected only once. The V gene is TRBV10-3, the J gene TRBJ1-2; no clear D. This CDR3 region has 14 residues. Germline V gene lookup returns CDR1 ENHRY and CDR2 SYGVKD. V was clipped by 9 bases and J by 1 base, with 15 bases between them. The CDR3 loop is CAMKAGTLNYGYTF. CDR3 bases: TGTGCCATGAAGGCGGGAACCCTTAACTATGGCTACACCTTC.

The chain is built from TRBV19 and TRBJ2-7; 7 bases match TRBD2. Losses at the gene ends were 7 bases for V and 4 bases for J; bases not matched to a gene: 10. From germline, CDR1 is LNHDA and CDR2 SQIVND (reference sequence). This CDR3 has 14 amino acids. Here the CDR3 DNA reads TGTGCCAGTACCTCCGGGGGAGGGTTGTACGAGCAGTACTTC. Residues: CASTSGGGLYEQYF.

V gene TRBV18 combines with J gene TRBJ1-3; 10 positions agree with TRBD1. Germline CDR1 KGHSH, CDR2 LQKENI. CDR3 length: 16 residues. V lost 3 bases to trimming and J lost 4 bases; unmatched junction nucleotides: 6. This CDR3 reads CASSPKTGGDGNTIYF. The CDR3 region has the DNA TGTGCCAGCTCACCGAAGACAGGGGGCGACGGAAACACCATATATTTT.

Only one count was recorded for this clone. The J gene is TRBJ1-1, the V gene TRBV6-5, with D tentatively TRBD1 (6 bases). CDR3 length equals 13 residues. The V gene's germline CDR1 is MNHEY and CDR2 SVGAGI. V dropped 6 bases and J dropped 1 base, with 9 bases sitting between them. The CDR3 region is CASSQGRNTEAFF. The CDR3 DNA is TGTGCCAGCAGCCAGGGGAGGAACACTGAAGCTTTCTTT.

This clone was seen only once. This chain connects TRBV5-1 to TRBJ1-2; weak D call: TRBD1 (6 bases). The germline CDR1 and CDR2 sequences are SGHRS and YFSETQ. This CDR3 is built from 14 residues. V was cut by 0 bases and J by 2 bases, with 8 bases left in between. Here the CDR3 reads CASSLDQGNYGYTF. CDR3 coding DNA: TGCGCCAGCAGCTTGGACCAGGGGAACTATGGCTACACCTTC.

The chain couples TRBV29-1 to TRBJ2-5; 8 bases are a match to TRBD2. This CDR3 has 15 residues. V was clipped by 4 bases and J by 2 bases; unmatched bases: 9. From germline, CDR1 is SQVTM and CDR2 ANQGSEA. This CDR3 reads CSVGRAGGDQETQYF. CDR3 nucleotides: TGCAGCGTTGGCAGGGCGGGGGGAGATCAAGAGACCCAGTACTTC.

In this sample, this clone turned up once. The V and J genes are TRBV5-8 and TRBJ1-2; 8 bases fit TRBD1. From germline, CDR1 is SGHTS and CDR2 YDEGEE. Losses at the gene ends were 5 bases for V and 5 bases for J; bases not matched to a gene: 8. The CDR3 consists of 14 residues. Written as DNA, the CDR3 is TGTGCCAGCAGTACTGACAGGGGCGGTTATGGCTACACCTTC. This gives the protein CASSTDRGGYGYTF.

The V gene is TRBV7-9, the J gene TRBJ1-1; TRBD1 matches at 10 bases. The CDR3 totals 15 residues. Germline V gene lookup returns CDR1 SEHNR and CDR2 FQNEAQ (reference sequence). The V and J ends lost 3 bases and 4 bases, in that order; junction bases with no gene match: 5. The chain's CDR3 is CASSFETGGPTEAFF. The DNA for the CDR3 is TGTGCCAGCAGCTTCGAGACAGGGGGCCCCACTGAAGCTTTCTTT. The entire variable domain, with the rest obtained from reference TRBV7-9 and TRBJ1-1, is as follows: DTGVSQNPRHKITKRGQNVTFRCDPISEHNRLYWYRQTLGQGPEFLTYFQNEAQLEKSRLLSDRFSAERPKGSFSTLEIQRTEQGDSAMYLCASSFETGGPTEAFFGQGTRLTVV.

This rearrangement joins TRBV7-6 to TRBJ1-4, with 9 positions matching TRBD1. V lost 5 bases to trimming and J lost 8 bases; unmatched junction nucleotides: 15. Per germline, CDR1 SGHVS and CDR2 FNYEAQ. The CDR3 consists of 17 residues. Written as DNA, the CDR3 is TGTGCCAGCAGCCCCAATAGGGCGGGACAGGGCTTGGAAAAACTGTTTTTT. Translating gives CASSPNRAGQGLEKLFF.